Each of the 14 T cell receptor beta chains below was sequenced from the same sample in a study of neurological immune-mediated disorders. One entry per CDR3 protein results from TCRdb running MiXCR on the 5' RACE reads. The sample includes fewer than 55,000 distinct CDR3 sequences, approximately 11% of them seen just once. As for time point: longitudinal time-point 3. Sequencing was done on a sample of PBMCs. These receptors were taken from a male donor with HTLV-1-associated myelopathy (HAM/TSP).

At least ten counts were recorded for this clonotype. V and J are TRBV5-1 and TRBJ2-7; 8 bases agree with TRBD2. Per the germline V gene, CDR1 is SGHRS and CDR2 is YFSETQ. Trimming cost V 4 bases and J 1 base; bases outside gene matches: 1. The CDR3 loop spans 13 amino acids. CDR3 DNA: TGCGCCAGCAGCACTAGCGGATCCTACGAGCAGTACTTC. This encodes CASSTSGSYEQYF.

Note on this clonotype: A read error is possible here, since a much larger clone lies one base away. The CDR3: CAISAGHGTPLHF. The CDR3, as DNA: TGTGCCATCAGTGCTGGGCACGGAACACCCCTCCACTTT. The chain couples TRBV10-3 to TRBJ1-6; unclear D gene. V lost 4 bases and J lost 11, with 12 bases in between. Germline values: CDR1 ENHRY, CDR2 SYGVKD. This CDR3 has 13 amino acids.

This clonotype was recorded many times. The gene calls are TRBV6-5 and TRBJ1-1; D unresolved. The V and J ends lost 6 bases and 10 bases respectively, with 12 bases between them. Germline V CDR1 and CDR2: MNHEY, SVGAGI. This CDR3 comprises 11 residues. CDR3 sequence (DNA): TGTGCCAGCAGCAAGGCCGGCGGAGCTTTCTTT. Its translation: CASSKAGGAFF.

This clonotype was seen many times. This chain connects TRBV2 to TRBJ1-5; tentative D call: TRBD1 (5 bases). The CDR3 has 14 amino acids. Germline-derived CDR1 and CDR2 are SNHLY and FYNNEI. Trimming took 6 bases from V and 3 from J, leaving 12 bases between them. Written as DNA, the CDR3 is TGTGCCAGCAGCAAAAACGGACACAATCAGCCCCAGCATTTT. Amino acids: CASSKNGHNQPQHF.

In this sample, this clonotype turned up many times. V gene TRBV27 combines with J gene TRBJ2-7, with TRBD1 matching 10 bases. J gave up 6 bases and V 5 bases, and 19 bases lay outside the gene matches. Per the germline V gene, CDR1 is MNHEY and CDR2 is SMNVEV (reference sequence). The CDR3 is 18 amino acids. CDR3 nucleotides: TGTGCCAGCAGTATTCTAACCGGGACAGGGGACTCCTGGTCCGAGCAGTACTTC. Its protein product is CASSILTGTGDSWSEQYF.

Turning to this clonotype: A much larger clone lies a single base off, so this may be a read error. The chain employs TRBV5-6 and TRBJ2-3; 11 bases agree with TRBD1. The CDR3 runs 14 residues. Germline CDR1 and CDR2: SGHDT and YYEEEE. DNA of the CDR3: TGTGTCAGCAGCTTGGACAGGGGGCCGGATACGCAGTATTTT. It encodes CVSSLDRGPDTQYF.

The chain uses TRBV6-1 and TRBJ1-2, with D possibly matching TRBD1 (5 bases). V lost 2 bases and J 4 bases, leaving 8 bases between the germline ends. The germline V gene has CDR1 MNHNS and CDR2 SASEGT. The CDR3 extends over 13 amino acids. In DNA form, the CDR3 reads TGTGCCAGCAGTGAAAGGGACGGCTATGGCTACACCTTC. This gives the protein CASSERDGYGYTF.

The chain combines TRBV28 with TRBJ2-7; TRBD1 agrees at 8 bases. The CDR3 covers 14 residues. V shed 6 bases, J shed 0 bases, and the junction held 4 bases outside the gene matches. CDR1 is MDHEN, CDR2 SYDVKM, per germline. The CDR3 DNA sequence: TGTGCCAGCAGGCCCAGGGGGCTCTCCTACGAGCAGTACTTC. Translating gives CASRPRGLSYEQYF. Variable domain in full (rest from reference TRBV28 and TRBJ2-7): DVKVTQSSRYLVKRTGEKVFLECVQDMDHENMFWYRQDPGLGLRLIYFSYDVKMKEKGDIPEGYSVSREKKERFSLILESASTNQTSMYLCASRPRGLSYEQYFGPGTRLTVT.

The table lists this clonotype with many counts. The chain joins TRBV20-1 to TRBJ2-7; TRBD1 matches at 8 bases. This CDR3 contains 12 residues. The germline V gene has CDR1 DFQATT and CDR2 SNEGSKA (reference sequence). The junction had 5 bases not matched to a gene; V was cut back by 5 bases and J by 5 bases. The chain's CDR3 is CSASQGAHEQYF. In DNA form, the CDR3 reads TGCAGTGCTTCTCAGGGGGCTCACGAGCAGTACTTC.

This clonotype was found many times. V and J are TRBV5-5 and TRBJ2-1, with D unclear. With 0 bases removed from V and 0 bases from J, the gap between germline ends came to 7 bases. From germline, CDR1 is SGHKS and CDR2 YYEKEE (reference sequence). The CDR3 extends over 15 amino acids. CDR3: CASSLEQTSYNEQFF. The CDR3 coding sequence is TGTGCCAGCAGCTTGGAGCAGACCTCCTACAATGAGCAGTTCTTC.

This clonotype was observed many times. V gene TRBV11-3 combines with J gene TRBJ2-1; D uncertain. This CDR3 contains 14 residues. Per germline, CDR1 SGHNT and CDR2 YENEEA. Trimming pared 5 bases from V and 4 bases from J, leaving 12 bases between. The CDR3 sequence: CASSLEDKYNEQFF. The CDR3 coding sequence is TGTGCCAGCAGCCTCGAAGACAAATACAATGAGCAGTTCTTC.

This clonotype was seen ten or more times. The chain is built from TRBV5-1 and TRBJ1-6; D may be TRBD1 (5 bases). CDR3 length equals 16 residues. Between the trimmed V and J ends, which lost 4 bases and 5 bases, there was a span of 16 bases. Germline V CDR1 and CDR2: SGHRS, YFSETQ. CDR3 sequence: CASSKGPRDDNSPLHF. In DNA, the CDR3 is TGCGCCAGCAGCAAAGGCCCCAGGGACGATAATTCACCCCTCCACTTT.

This clonotype was seen many times. V gene TRBV5-1 combines with J gene TRBJ2-7; a possible D gene is TRBD2 (5 bases). Germline V gene data show CDR1 as SGHRS and CDR2 as YFSETQ. The CDR3 length is 15 residues. V was shortened by 3 bases and J by 6 bases, with 19 bases between the two germline ends. CDR3 region: CASSSGGRVEREQYF. CDR3 nucleotide sequence: TGCGCCAGCAGCTCCGGTGGGCGGGTAGAGCGCGAGCAGTACTTC.

This clonotype was counted at least ten times. The J gene is TRBJ2-1, the V gene TRBV7-2, with 7 nucleotides matching TRBD2. The CDR3 sequence is 12 residues long. Germline V gives CDR1 SGHTA, CDR2 FQGNSA. With 6 bases clipped from V and 9 bases from J, the junction kept 5 bases outside the gene matches. The CDR3 nucleotides read TGTGCCAGCAGGGGCGCGGGGGTTGAGCAGTTCTTC. It is translated as CASRGAGVEQFF.